This TCR beta chain came from a study of cytotoxic CD8 clonotypes in ibrutinib-treated CLL. Produced via immunoSEQ multiplex PCR; TCRdb's table is partial and in-frame only. The table includes around 310,000 clones, almost 80% detected once. The V gene lost 4 bases and the J gene lost 7 bases, with 10 bases spanning the gap. Germline V lookup: CDR1 DFQATT, CDR2 SNEGSKA (reference sequence). This CDR3 has 11 amino acids. The chain carries TRBV20-1 and TRBJ1-2; D uncertain. The starting material was PBMCs, obtained before ibrutinib treatment. The clonotype was recovered from a human donor with chronic lymphocytic leukemia. CDR3 nucleotide sequence: TGCAGTGCTAATTTCAATATTGGCTACACCTTC. It yields the protein CSANFNIGYTF.